These 29 T cell receptor beta chains came from one sample sequenced in a study of CD8 T cells in ankylosing spondylitis. Each CDR3 protein gets one entry after TCRdb re-called the 5' RACE reads with MiXCR. This table holds approximately 200,000 distinct CDR3 sequences, 10% to 15% found once. The sequenced sample consisted of blood, either unsorted or a sorted T cell fraction (not recorded which). Every receptor here comes from a male donor with ankylosing spondylitis or in good health (not recorded which).

This clonotype was found a few times. The chain couples TRBV12-3 or TRBV12-4 to TRBJ2-1; no clear D gene. The CDR3 covers 12 residues. Trimming took off 4 bases at V and 10 bases at J, with 11 bases between the two ends. The CDR3 is CASSSLSWEQFF. As DNA, the CDR3 is TGTGCCAGCAGTTCTCTCAGCTGGGAGCAGTTCTTC.

This clonotype was found a few times. The J gene is TRBJ1-2, the V gene TRBV29-1; no clear D. CDR3 length equals 11 residues. Between the trimmed V and J ends, which lost 4 bases and 5 bases, there was a span of 8 bases. Germline V gene data show CDR1 as SQVTM and CDR2 as ANQGSEA. The CDR3 loop reads CSVVDPYGYTF. CDR3 in DNA: TGCAGCGTTGTCGACCCTTATGGCTACACCTTC.

This clonotype was counted between two and nine times. The rearrangement joins TRBV29-1 to TRBJ2-1; 7 bases align to TRBD2. V lost 5 bases and J lost 1; bases outside the gene matches: 2. The CDR3 runs to 13 residues. Per germline, CDR1 SQVTM and CDR2 ANQGSEA. The CDR3 DNA reads TGCAGCGTTTATAGCGGGTCCTACAATGAGCAGTTCTTC. This codes for CSVYSGSYNEQFF.

This clonotype was seen a few times. The chain links TRBV7-6 to TRBJ1-1; D call uncertain. V lost 5 bases, J lost 5 bases, and 12 bases lay in between. This CDR3 comprises 13 residues. CDR1 SGHVS and CDR2 FNYEAQ come from the germline V gene. CDR3 sequence (DNA): TGTGCCAGCAGCCCCCGAATTCTTACTGAAGCTTTCTTT. It translates to CASSPRILTEAFF.

This clonotype occurred a few times. V and J are TRBV2 and TRBJ2-1; D might be TRBD1 (6 bases). Germline values: CDR1 SNHLY, CDR2 FYNNEI. Trimming pared 6 bases from V and 0 bases from J, leaving 27 bases between. The CDR3 runs to 20 residues. The CDR3 region is CASSELPAVPQGYSYNEQFF. CDR3 coding DNA: TGTGCCAGCAGCGAACTCCCGGCGGTCCCACAGGGATACTCCTACAATGAGCAGTTCTTC.

This clonotype has ten or more counts. The chain is built from TRBV20-1 and TRBJ2-5; D unclear. There are 12 residues in the CDR3. With 6 bases removed from V and 5 bases from J, the gap between germline ends came to 13 bases. CDR1 and CDR2 (germline): DFQATT, SNEGSKA (reference sequence). The CDR3 bases are TGCAGTGCACAAGGGCTAGGGGAGACCCAGTACTTC. Translated: CSAQGLGETQYF.

This chain uses TRBV18 with TRBJ2-7; D not certain. The CDR3 runs to 13 residues. The germline CDR1 and CDR2 sequences are KGHSH and LQKENI. Trimming removed 6 bases from V and 6 bases from J, with 15 bases in between. CDR3 DNA sequence: TGTGCCAGCTCCCTGAGTTTCAGTAGCGAGCAGTACTTC. Encoded protein: CASSLSFSSEQYF.

This clonotype has a handful of counts. The rearrangement links TRBV24-1 to TRBJ2-5, with D possibly being TRBD1 or TRBD2 (5 bases each). Germline values: CDR1 KGHDR, CDR2 SFDVKD. V lost 4 bases and J lost 1, with 9 bases in between. There are 14 residues in the CDR3. In DNA form, the CDR3 reads TGTGCCACCAGTGAAACCGGGACCCAAGAGACCCAGTACTTC. This gives the protein CATSETGTQETQYF.

The V call is TRBV12-3 or TRBV12-4, the J call TRBJ2-7, with D hard to call. Trimming left V 5 bases short and J 3 bases short, with 8 bases between. The CDR3 extends over 12 amino acids. As DNA, the CDR3 is TGTGCCAGCAGTGACACTTTCTACGAGCAGTACTTC. Protein: CASSDTFYEQYF.

This clonotype was detected a few times. The chain links TRBV11-2 to TRBJ2-2; TRBD2 matches 8 bases. Germline V CDR1 and CDR2: SGHAT, FQNNGV. Trimming took 5 bases from V and 3 from J; bases not matched to a gene: 11. This CDR3 is built from 17 residues. The DNA of the CDR3 is TGTGCCAGCAGCCCCCCCCGGGGGGGCGCGGACACCGGGGAGCTGTTTTTT. This encodes CASSPPRGGADTGELFF.

In this sample, this clonotype turned up a few times. The V and J genes are TRBV6-5 and TRBJ2-1; the D gene could be TRBD1 or TRBD2 (5 bases each). The germline V gene encodes CDR1 MNHEY and CDR2 SVGAGI. Deletions cut 0 bases from V and 8 bases from J, with 11 bases between. There are 14 residues in the CDR3. The CDR3 loop reads CASSYSRGPDEQFF. CDR3 bases: TGTGCCAGCAGTTACTCGAGGGGACCCGATGAGCAGTTCTTC.

The V and J genes are TRBV5-1 and TRBJ1-2, with D perhaps matching TRBD1 (5 bases). Looked up from germline, CDR1 is SGHRS and CDR2 is YFSETQ. The CDR3 is made up of 13 amino acids. The ends were cut back, 3 bases at V and 1 base at J, with 7 bases in the middle. The chain's CDR3 is CASSSTVNYGYTF. CDR3 coding DNA: TGCGCCAGCAGCTCGACAGTTAACTATGGCTACACCTTC.

This clonotype was detected only a few times. This sequence joins TRBV7-9 and TRBJ2-7, with 7 bases identical to TRBD1. The CDR3 runs to 15 residues. J gave up 0 bases and V 3 bases, and 5 bases lay outside the gene matches. Germline V gene data show CDR1 as SEHNR and CDR2 as FQNEAQ (reference sequence). The chain's CDR3 is CASSLGQGVSYEQYF. DNA for the CDR3: TGTGCCAGCAGCTTGGGCCAGGGGGTCTCCTACGAGCAGTACTTC. Filled out from reference TRBV7-9 and TRBJ2-7, the complete variable domain reads DTGVSQNPRHKITKRGQNVTFRCDPISEHNRLYWYRQTLGQGPEFLTYFQNEAQLEKSRLLSDRFSAERPKGSFSTLEIQRTEQGDSAMYLCASSLGQGVSYEQYFGPGTRLTVT.

This clonotype was detected a few times. The V call is TRBV20-1, the J call TRBJ2-1, with 9 bases fitting TRBD1. CDR3 length: 15 residues. The V and J ends lost 5 bases and 2 bases, in that order; junction bases with no gene match: 7. Germline-derived CDR1 and CDR2 are DFQATT and SNEGSKA (reference sequence). CDR3 in DNA: TGCAGTGCTGTATCCGGGACAGGGACCTACAATGAGCAGTTCTTC. The encoded protein is CSAVSGTGTYNEQFF.

The DNA of the CDR3 is TGCGCCAGCAGCCTTCCCGAGGGGGGCTTCTACAATGAGCAGTTCTTC. This translates into CASSLPEGGFYNEQFF. The V gene is TRBV5-1, the J gene TRBJ2-1, with D perhaps matching TRBD1 or TRBD2 (6 bases each). Germline values: CDR1 SGHRS, CDR2 YFSETQ. The V end lost 4 bases, the J end lost 3 bases, and 17 bases lay between the germline ends. CDR3 size: 16 residues. Full variable domain (missing parts from reference TRBV5-1 and TRBJ2-1): KAGVTQTPRYLIKTRGQQVTLSCSPISGHRSVSWYQQTPGQGLQFLFEYFSETQRNKGNFPGRFSGRQFSNSRSEMNVSTLELGDSALYLCASSLPEGGFYNEQFFGPGTRLTVL.

This clonotype was observed at least ten times. The chain combines TRBV12-3 or TRBV12-4 with TRBJ2-5, with TRBD1 as a possible D gene (8 bases). Trimming removed 6 bases at V and 5 bases at J, with 22 bases between. The length of the CDR3 is 16 residues. Here the CDR3 DNA reads TGTGCCAGCAGCCTTCGCCGGGACTACAGGGGGGAGACCCAGTACTTC. Its translation is CASSLRRDYRGETQYF.

The rearrangement joins TRBV6-1 to TRBJ2-7; no reliable D call. Germline-derived CDR1 and CDR2 are MNHNS and SASEGT. The V end lost 8 bases, the J end lost 1 base, and 3 bases lay between the germline ends. This CDR3 has 10 amino acids. Here the CDR3 DNA reads TGTGCCAGCTTATCCTACGAGCAGTACTTC. Protein: CASLSYEQYF.

Regarding this clonotype: Being one base from a much bigger clone, this may be a read error. This chain connects TRBV15 to TRBJ2-7, with 10 bases identical to TRBD1. Germline loops: CDR1 LNHNV, CDR2 YYDKDF (reference sequence). There are 14 residues in the CDR3. Trimming at V came to 5 bases and at J to 5 bases, leaving 6 bases not matched to a gene. The DNA of the CDR3 is TGTGCCACCAGCCCCGGGACAGGGGTCAACGAGCAGTACTTC. Its translation is CATSPGTGVNEQYF. Full variable domain (remainder filled in from reference TRBV15 and TRBJ2-7): DAMVIQNPRYQVTQFGKPVTLSCSQTLNHNVMYWYQQKSSQAPKLLFHYYDKDFNNEADTPDNFQSRRPNTSFCFLDIRSPGLGDTAMYLCATSPGTGVNEQYFGPGTRLTVT.

This clonotype was seen a handful of times. CDR3 loop: CASSGHMGETQYF. As DNA, the CDR3 is TGTGCCAGCAGTGGCCATATGGGAGAGACCCAGTACTTC. The chain couples TRBV2 to TRBJ2-5; D gene unclear. The CDR3 has 13 residues. Germline CDR1 reads SNHLY; CDR2 reads FYNNEI. V was shortened by 4 bases and J by 4 bases, with 10 bases between the two germline ends.

The J gene is TRBJ2-1, the V gene TRBV15; 7 bases match TRBD2. Germline V gene lookup returns CDR1 LNHNV and CDR2 YYDKDF (reference sequence). The trim removed 0 bases at V and 3 bases at J, leaving 5 bases unmatched. CDR3 length: 16 residues. CDR3 amino acids: CATSREASGFYNEQFF. The CDR3 coding sequence is TGTGCCACCAGCAGAGAAGCTAGCGGATTCTACAATGAGCAGTTCTTC.

This clonotype was counted only a few times. The J gene is TRBJ2-1, the V gene TRBV2, with 8 bases fitting TRBD1. Germline CDR1 SNHLY, CDR2 FYNNEI. V was clipped by 4 bases and J by 2 bases; unmatched bases: 1. The CDR3 is made up of 14 amino acids. The CDR3 sequence is CASSADRAYNEQFF. The CDR3 DNA reads TGTGCCAGCAGTGCGGACAGGGCCTACAATGAGCAGTTCTTC.

This clonotype was counted a few times. The rearrangement joins TRBV5-1 to TRBJ2-2; D remains unclear. Germline-derived CDR1 and CDR2 are SGHRS and YFSETQ. The CDR3 length is 16 residues. V lost 0 bases and J 6 bases, leaving 15 bases between the germline ends. DNA for the CDR3: TGCGCCAGCAGCTTGGACCGGCAACCACGGGCCGGGGAGCTGTTTTTT. Translated: CASSLDRQPRAGELFF.

This clonotype has more than one count but fewer than ten. The rearrangement uses TRBV4-1 and TRBJ2-7; weak D call: TRBD2 (6 bases). This CDR3 contains 16 residues. Germline V gene sequence: CDR1 MGHRA, CDR2 YSYEKL. Trimming shortened V by 5 bases and J by 4 bases, and 21 bases separated the two germline ends. DNA of the CDR3: TGCGCCAGCAGCTCTTCTGGAGCGGGCACACTTTACGAGCAGTACTTC. Amino acid sequence: CASSSSGAGTLYEQYF.

The genes are TRBV5-6 and TRBJ1-2; maybe TRBD1 (6 bases). From germline, CDR1 is SGHDT and CDR2 YYEEEE. Trimming cost V 0 bases and J 5 bases, with 14 bases left between them. CDR3 size: 15 residues. CDR3 DNA sequence: TGTGCCAGCAGCTTGGGACAGGTGGCTATGTATGGCTACACCTTC. Residues: CASSLGQVAMYGYTF.

The chain uses TRBV20-1 and TRBJ2-7; no reliable D call. Germline CDR1 and CDR2: DFQATT and SNEGSKA (reference sequence). V dropped 2 bases and J dropped 2 bases, with 16 bases sitting between them. The CDR3 length is 15 residues. The CDR3 region is CSARTVDRLAYEQYF. The CDR3 DNA reads as TGCAGTGCTAGAACTGTGGATCGCCTTGCCTACGAGCAGTACTTC.

The table lists this clonotype with a few counts. The chain has TRBV7-8 and TRBJ2-3; D is ambiguous. Germline CDR1 and CDR2: SGHVS and FQNEAQ. The ends were cut back, 4 bases at V and 0 bases at J, with 8 bases in the middle. The CDR3 has 14 residues. This chain's CDR3 is CASSSLGSTDTQYF. The DNA of the CDR3 is TGTGCCAGCAGCTCCCTAGGGAGCACAGATACGCAGTATTTT.

The sample holds a few counts of this clonotype. The chain recombines TRBV29-1 with TRBJ1-1; weak D call: TRBD1 (5 bases). The CDR3 spans 15 residues. The germline gives CDR1 SQVTM, CDR2 ANQGSEA. V gave up 1 base and J gave up 1 base, with 13 bases separating them. The CDR3 sequence is CSVEGGRDWNTEAFF. DNA for the CDR3: TGCAGCGTTGAAGGGGGGAGGGATTGGAACACTGAAGCTTTCTTT.

Ten or more counts support this clonotype. J is TRBJ2-1 and V is TRBV11-2; D not resolved. Germline CDR1 reads SGHAT; CDR2 reads FQNNGV. V dropped 4 bases and J dropped 0 bases, with 10 bases sitting between them. The length of the CDR3 is 15 residues. Here the CDR3 DNA reads TGTGCCAGCAGCTCAAGTGAGAGCTCCTACAATGAGCAGTTCTTC. This gives the protein CASSSSESSYNEQFF.

The V call is TRBV7-8, the J call TRBJ1-2; D is uncertain. Germline CDR1 SGHVS, CDR2 FQNEAQ. V was pared by 1 base and J by 4 bases, with 7 bases between. The CDR3 totals 13 residues. The CDR3 DNA follows: TGTGCCAGCAGCTTAGACCTTTTCTATGGCTACACCTTC. This translates into CASSLDLFYGYTF.